One sample yielded the 26 T cell receptor beta chains listed below, sequenced in a study of blood T cell repertoires in COVID-19. Generated by immunoSEQ multiplex PCR, the TCRdb table keeps only in-frame clones and is missing some. Of about 210,000 clones in the sample, about nine tenths were seen once. Sequencing input: PBMCs or T cells enriched from blood (not recorded which). Source of these receptors: a man in his thirties or forties who had recovered from COVID-19.

J is TRBJ2-3 and V is TRBV11-2; 9 nucleotides agree with TRBD1. The CDR3 extends over 16 amino acids. The junction had 7 bases not matched to a gene; V was cut back by 5 bases and J by 1 base. CDR1 and CDR2 from the germline V gene are SGHAT and FQNNGV. CDR3 nucleotide sequence: TGTGCCAGCAGCCCTAGACAGGGGGACCGCACAGATACGCAGTATTTT. Translated: CASSPRQGDRTDTQYF.

CDR3 sequence (DNA): TGTGCCAGCAGCACGCCCACTCGGGGACACCTCACAGATACGCAGTATTTT. It encodes CASSTPTRGHLTDTQYF. V gene TRBV7-9 combines with J gene TRBJ2-3; a weak D match, TRBD1 (6 bases). CDR1 is SEHNR, CDR2 FQNEAQ, per germline (reference sequence). Trimming took 5 bases from V and 2 from J, leaving 20 bases between them. The CDR3 contains 17 residues.

The chain uses TRBV6-2 or TRBV6-3 and TRBJ2-2, with D unresolved. CDR3 length: 15 residues. In germline, CDR1 is MNHEY, CDR2 SVGEGT. With 0 bases removed from V and 6 bases from J, the gap between germline ends came to 11 bases. CDR3 nucleotide sequence: TGTGCCAGCAGTTACTCGTCCAGGCCTCCCGGGGAGCTGTTTTTT. Translated: CASSYSSRPPGELFF.

The chain employs TRBV5-1 and TRBJ2-7; 14 bases map to TRBD2. The CDR3 length is 14 residues. Germline CDR1 and CDR2: SGHRS and YFSETQ. Losses at the gene ends were 4 bases for V and 4 bases for J; bases not matched to a gene: 1. For the CDR3, the DNA is TGCGCCAGCAGCAGGACTAGCGGGAGGTACGAGCAGTACTTC. Translating gives CASSRTSGRYEQYF.

The chain employs TRBV5-1 and TRBJ1-3; the D gene is possibly TRBD1 (6 bases). V was pared by 4 bases and J by 4 bases, with 15 bases between. The length of the CDR3 is 15 residues. Germline lookup yields CDR1 SGHRS and CDR2 YFSETQ. This CDR3 reads CASSAGTSGGNTIYF. In nucleotides, the CDR3 is TGCGCCAGCAGCGCAGGGACAAGCGGAGGAAACACCATATATTTT. The variable domain in full, completed from reference TRBV5-1 and TRBJ1-3, reads KAGVTQTPRYLIKTRGQQVTLSCSPISGHRSVSWYQQTPGQGLQFLFEYFSETQRNKGNFPGRFSGRQFSNSRSEMNVSTLELGDSALYLCASSAGTSGGNTIYFGEGSWLTVV.

This chain uses TRBV30 with TRBJ2-5; 9 nucleotides align to TRBD2. The germline V gene encodes CDR1 GTSNPN and CDR2 SVGIG (reference sequence). This CDR3 spans 14 amino acids. Trimming cost V 0 bases and J 5 bases; bases outside gene matches: 4. The CDR3 region has the DNA TGTGCCTGGAGTGTTCTAGCGGGGCGGGAGACCCAGTACTTC. Protein: CAWSVLAGRETQYF.

The chain links TRBV10-3 to TRBJ1-1; D remains unclear. V lost 0 bases to trimming and J lost 1 base, with 6 bases between them. This CDR3 is 14 amino acids long. Germline V gene sequence: CDR1 ENHRY, CDR2 SYGVKD. The CDR3 loop is CAISESPGNTEAFF. The CDR3 coding sequence is TGTGCCATCAGTGAGTCGCCGGGGAACACTGAAGCTTTCTTT.

V gene TRBV19 combines with J gene TRBJ1-5; 9 nucleotides line up with TRBD1. The germline V gene has CDR1 LNHDA and CDR2 SQIVND (reference sequence). There are 19 residues in the CDR3. The trim removed 5 bases at V and 2 bases at J, leaving 16 bases unmatched. The CDR3 DNA follows: TGTGCCAGTAGTCTAGGGAGTGGGACAGGGCTTTTGGGCAATCAGCCCCAGCATTTT. Protein product: CASSLGSGTGLLGNQPQHF.

This clone was seen a handful of times. The rearrangement joins TRBV10-3 to TRBJ2-7, with TRBD1 identical over 11 bases. V lost 0 bases and J lost 1; bases outside the gene matches: 5. Looked up from germline, CDR1 is ENHRY and CDR2 is SYGVKD. The CDR3 contains 17 residues. CDR3 DNA: TGTGCCATCAGTGAGTCGGAGGGGACAGGGGGTTCCTACGAGCAGTACTTC. This gives the protein CAISESEGTGGSYEQYF.

This chain joins TRBV4-3 and TRBJ2-7; D remains ambiguous. The CDR3 loop spans 15 amino acids. CDR1 LGHNA and CDR2 YSLEER come from the germline V gene. Trimming stripped 0 bases from V and 0 bases from J, with 9 bases between. CDR3 region: CASSQDLRGSYEQYF. CDR3 coding DNA: TGCGCCAGCAGCCAAGATCTCAGAGGCTCCTACGAGCAGTACTTC.

V usage is TRBV5-1 and J usage is TRBJ2-2, with D hard to call. The CDR3 is made up of 15 amino acids. In germline, CDR1 is SGHRS, CDR2 YFSETQ. V lost 4 bases to trimming and J lost 4 bases, with 14 bases between them. The CDR3, as DNA: TGCGCCAGCAGCCCCGAAGCCAGGTTCACCGGGGAGCTGTTTTTT. It is translated as CASSPEARFTGELFF.

V gene TRBV4-3 combines with J gene TRBJ2-7; 8 bases are a match to TRBD1. The CDR3 spans 15 residues. V lost 0 bases to trimming and J lost 7 bases; unmatched junction nucleotides: 8. Germline V CDR1 and CDR2: LGHNA, YSLEER. The CDR3 reads CASSQDRQGRKEQYF. Here the CDR3 DNA reads TGCGCCAGCAGCCAAGACCGACAGGGGAGAAAAGAGCAGTACTTC.

The chain is built from TRBV6-5 and TRBJ1-2; 11 nucleotides align to TRBD1. This CDR3 comprises 14 residues. Germline V gene sequence: CDR1 MNHEY, CDR2 SVGAGI. The V and J ends lost 8 bases and 0 bases, in that order; junction bases with no gene match: 2. CDR3 protein: CASGGQGANYGYTF. CDR3 nucleotide sequence: TGTGCCAGCGGGGGACAGGGGGCTAACTATGGCTACACCTTC.

A few counts support this clone. The chain combines TRBV7-8 with TRBJ1-2; TRBD1 aligns across 9 bases. The junction had 8 bases not matched to a gene; V was cut back by 4 bases and J by 5 bases. The CDR3 extends over 15 amino acids. CDR1 and CDR2 (germline): SGHVS, FQNEAQ. The CDR3 DNA is TGTGCCAGCAGCTCGGACAGGGGACCCCAATATGGCTACACCTTC. Encoded protein: CASSSDRGPQYGYTF.

The gene calls are TRBV7-8 and TRBJ1-1, with D possibly being TRBD1 (6 bases). Deletions cut 1 base from V and 7 bases from J, with 10 bases between. This CDR3 contains 13 residues. Germline CDR1 reads SGHVS; CDR2 reads FQNEAQ. CDR3 nucleotides: TGTGCCAGCAGCTTAGTATCAGGGGTTGAAGCTTTCTTT. This encodes CASSLVSGVEAFF.

This chain joins TRBV19 and TRBJ1-5; 8 nucleotides agree with TRBD1. CDR1 is LNHDA, CDR2 SQIVND, per germline (reference sequence). The ends lost 2 bases at V and 4 bases at J; junction bases unmatched: 4. The CDR3 contains 15 residues. The CDR3 spells CASSIKGQGNQPQHF. The CDR3, as DNA: TGTGCCAGTAGTATAAAAGGACAGGGAAATCAGCCCCAGCATTTT.

The chain links TRBV7-2 to TRBJ2-7, with TRBD2 identical over 10 bases. Germline V CDR1 and CDR2: SGHTA, FQGNSA. V gave up 5 bases and J gave up 1 base; unmatched junction bases: 5. The CDR3 spans 15 residues. CDR3 in DNA: TGTGCCAGCAGCGTCGGGACTAGCGCTTCCTACGAGCAGTACTTC. Translating it yields CASSVGTSASYEQYF.

The chain employs TRBV18 and TRBJ1-6; no clear D gene. From germline, CDR1 is KGHSH and CDR2 LQKENI. With 4 bases removed from V and 6 bases from J, the gap between germline ends came to 7 bases. The CDR3 covers 13 residues. CDR3 DNA sequence: TGTGCCAGCTCACAGGAGATTAATTCACCCCTCCACTTT. As protein: CASSQEINSPLHF.

The genes are TRBV28 and TRBJ1-1; 12 nucleotides match TRBD1. Germline trimming cut 6 bases from V and 8 bases from J; bases unmatched to any gene: 7. The CDR3 spans 14 residues. Germline V CDR1 and CDR2: MDHEN, SYDVKM. Here the CDR3 reads CASRGQGAEPEAFF. CDR3 sequence (DNA): TGTGCCAGCAGGGGACAGGGGGCGGAACCCGAAGCTTTCTTT.

The J gene is TRBJ1-6, the V gene TRBV2; D is unresolved. Trimming removed 2 bases from V and 8 bases from J, with 7 bases in between. Germline assignment: CDR1 SNHLY and CDR2 FYNNEI. The CDR3 has 13 residues. Here the CDR3 reads CASSESGDSPLHF. The CDR3 nucleotides are TGTGCCAGCAGTGAAAGCGGGGATTCACCCCTCCACTTT. The full variable domain, in which reference TRBV2 and TRBJ1-6 provide the parts outside the CDR3, is EPEVTQTPSHQVTQMGQEVILRCVPISNHLYFYWYRQILGQKVEFLVSFYNNEISEKSEIFDDQFSVERPDGSNFTLKIRSTKLEDSAMYFCASSESGDSPLHFGNGTRLTVT.

This chain links TRBV28 with TRBJ2-7; D is possibly TRBD1 (6 bases). This CDR3 has 13 amino acids. V gave up 6 bases and J gave up 4 bases, with 13 bases separating them. Germline CDR1 MDHEN, CDR2 SYDVKM. The CDR3 DNA is TGTGCCAGCAGCGGACAGATATTTTACGAGCAGTACTTC. Translating it yields CASSGQIFYEQYF.

V usage is TRBV7-9 and J usage is TRBJ2-7; TRBD2 matches at 10 bases. This CDR3 comprises 18 residues. Germline trimming cut 1 base from V and 7 bases from J; bases unmatched to any gene: 16. Germline V CDR1 and CDR2: SEHNR, FQNEAQ (reference sequence). In nucleotides, the CDR3 is TGTGCCAGCAGCTTAGGGACTAGCGGAGATCACTGGTTGGAGGAGCAGTACTTC. Its protein is CASSLGTSGDHWLEEQYF.

The chain joins TRBV7-9 to TRBJ2-1, with D hard to call. CDR1 SEHNR and CDR2 FQNEAQ come from the germline V gene (reference sequence). This CDR3 is 11 amino acids long. V was cut by 1 base and J by 9 bases, with 4 bases left in between. The CDR3, as DNA: TGTGCCAGCAGCTTAGATCGTGAGCAGTTCTTC. Protein: CASSLDREQFF. Drawing the rest from reference TRBV7-9 and TRBJ2-1, the complete variable domain is DTGVSQNPRHKITKRGQNVTFRCDPISEHNRLYWYRQTLGQGPEFLTYFQNEAQLEKSRLLSDRFSAERPKGSFSTLEIQRTEQGDSAMYLCASSLDREQFFGPGTRLTVL.

The chain is built from TRBV3-1 (or the pseudogene TRBV3-2) and TRBJ2-7, with a tentative D call TRBD2 (6 bases). The CDR3 sequence is 15 residues long. Germline lookup yields CDR1 LGHDT and CDR2 YNNKEL (reference sequence). Trimming removed 0 bases from V and 1 base from J, with 10 bases in between. CDR3 amino acids: CASSQEGLPSYEQYF. The CDR3 nucleotides are TGTGCCAGCAGCCAAGAAGGACTACCTTCCTACGAGCAGTACTTC.

This clone was counted once. CDR3 sequence: CASTPPGQGSSSYNSPLHF. The CDR3, as DNA: TGTGCCAGCACCCCACCCGGACAGGGGTCCAGCTCCTATAATTCACCCCTCCACTTT. The genes are TRBV11-2 and TRBJ1-6; 9 bases fit TRBD1. Looked up from germline, CDR1 is SGHAT and CDR2 is FQNNGV. With 7 bases clipped from V and 0 bases from J, the junction kept 13 bases outside the gene matches. The CDR3 is 19 residues long.

The chain uses TRBV11-3 and TRBJ2-7; 14 nucleotides line up with TRBD2. With 5 bases clipped from V and 4 bases from J, the junction kept 4 bases outside the gene matches. The CDR3 is 15 amino acids. CDR1 is SGHNT and CDR2 is YENEEA in the germline V gene. CDR3 sequence reads: CASSGGLAGGYEQYF. For the CDR3, the DNA is TGTGCCAGCAGCGGTGGACTAGCGGGAGGATACGAGCAGTACTTC. Based on the CDR3 plus reference TRBV11-3 and TRBJ2-7, the full variable domain is EAGVVQSPRYKIIEKKQPVAFWCNPISGHNTLYWYLQNLGQGPELLIRYENEEAVDDSQLPKDRFSAERLKGVDSTLKIQPAELGDSAVYLCASSGGLAGGYEQYFGPGTRLTVT.